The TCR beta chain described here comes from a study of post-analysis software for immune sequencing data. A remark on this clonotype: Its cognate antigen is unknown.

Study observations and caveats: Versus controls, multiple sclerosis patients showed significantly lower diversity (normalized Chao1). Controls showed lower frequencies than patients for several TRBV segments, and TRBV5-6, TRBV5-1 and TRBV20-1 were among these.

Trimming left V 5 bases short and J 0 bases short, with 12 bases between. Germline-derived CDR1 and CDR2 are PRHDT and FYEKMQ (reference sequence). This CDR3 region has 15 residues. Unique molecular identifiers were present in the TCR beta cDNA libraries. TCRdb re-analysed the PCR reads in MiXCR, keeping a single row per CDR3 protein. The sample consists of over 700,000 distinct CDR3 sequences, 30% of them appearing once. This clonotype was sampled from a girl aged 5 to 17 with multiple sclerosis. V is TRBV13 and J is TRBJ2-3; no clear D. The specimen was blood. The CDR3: CASSPRLVSTDTQYF. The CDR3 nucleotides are TGTGCCAGCAGCCCCCGACTTGTGAGCACAGATACGCAGTATTTT.